A single sample is the source of the 5 T cell receptor beta chains below, sequenced in a study of technical replicates of blood from a few donors. Profiled with immunoSEQ multiplex PCR; TCRdb holds only in-frame clones, not every one. The table lists about 83,000 clones, around 90% of them singletons. The sample was T cells isolated from PBMCs. Receptor source: a human donor in good health.

The rearrangement links TRBV14 to TRBJ1-1; D call uncertain. V was trimmed by 0 bases and J by 0 bases, leaving 8 bases between them. Germline CDR1 and CDR2: SGHDN and FVKESK. CDR3 length: 15 amino acids. CDR3 bases: TGTGCCAGCAGCCAAGAAGCGGGAATGAACACTGAAGCTTTCTTT. Encoded protein: CASSQEAGMNTEAFF.

The chain couples TRBV11-2 to TRBJ2-7; 7 nucleotides agree with TRBD1. Germline V gives CDR1 SGHAT, CDR2 FQNNGV. CDR3 length: 15 amino acids. V was pared by 6 bases and J by 3 bases, with 11 bases of the junction left unmatched. This chain's CDR3 is CASRHLGRDSYEQYF. The CDR3 DNA reads TGTGCCAGCAGGCATCTAGGCCGGGACAGCTACGAGCAGTACTTC.

The chain links TRBV27 to TRBJ1-5; D is perhaps TRBD1 (5 bases). The CDR3 loop spans 14 amino acids. Trimming took 3 bases from V and 7 from J, leaving 13 bases between them. Germline values: CDR1 MNHEY, CDR2 SMNVEV (reference sequence). The CDR3 loop is CASSFSQGGQPQHF. The CDR3 DNA reads as TGTGCCAGCAGTTTCTCCCAGGGTGGGCAGCCCCAGCATTTT.

The V gene is TRBV29-1, the J gene TRBJ2-3; 7 nucleotides match TRBD2. The CDR3 runs to 16 residues. V lost 0 bases and J lost 1; bases outside the gene matches: 7. Germline lookup yields CDR1 SQVTM and CDR2 ANQGSEA. Here the CDR3 reads CSVEDPRGDGTDTQYF. As DNA, the CDR3 is TGCAGCGTTGAAGATCCCCGGGGGGACGGCACAGATACGCAGTATTTT.

The chain couples TRBV5-1 to TRBJ1-3, with 11 nucleotides matching TRBD1. The CDR3 has 16 amino acids. Per the germline V gene, CDR1 is SGHRS and CDR2 is YFSETQ. Unmatched junction bases numbered 0, after V lost 0 bases and J lost 1 base. This chain's CDR3 is CASSLGDRGSGNTIYF. The CDR3, as DNA: TGCGCCAGCAGCTTGGGGGACAGGGGGTCTGGAAACACCATATATTTT. Full variable domain (rest looked up from reference TRBV5-1 and TRBJ1-3): KAGVTQTPRYLIKTRGQQVTLSCSPISGHRSVSWYQQTPGQGLQFLFEYFSETQRNKGNFPGRFSGRQFSNSRSEMNVSTLELGDSALYLCASSLGDRGSGNTIYFGEGSWLTVV.